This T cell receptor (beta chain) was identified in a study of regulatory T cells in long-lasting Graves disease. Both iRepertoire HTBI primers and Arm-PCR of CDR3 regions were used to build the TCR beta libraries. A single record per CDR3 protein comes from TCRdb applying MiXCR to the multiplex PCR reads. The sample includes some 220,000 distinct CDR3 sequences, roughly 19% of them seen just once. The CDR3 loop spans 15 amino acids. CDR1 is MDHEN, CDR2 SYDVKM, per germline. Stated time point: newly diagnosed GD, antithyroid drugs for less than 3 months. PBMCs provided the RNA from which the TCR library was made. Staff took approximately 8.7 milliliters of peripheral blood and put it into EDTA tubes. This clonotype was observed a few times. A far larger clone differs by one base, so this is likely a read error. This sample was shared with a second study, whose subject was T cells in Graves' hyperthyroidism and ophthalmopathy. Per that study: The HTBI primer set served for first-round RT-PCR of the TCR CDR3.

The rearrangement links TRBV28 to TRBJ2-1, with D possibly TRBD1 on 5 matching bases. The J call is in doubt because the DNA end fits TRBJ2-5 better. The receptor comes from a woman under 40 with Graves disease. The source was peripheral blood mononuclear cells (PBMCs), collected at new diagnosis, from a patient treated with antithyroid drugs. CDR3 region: CASSGEPREWETQYF. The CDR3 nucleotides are TGTGCCAGCAGCGGAGAGCCCAGGGAATGGGAGACCCAGTACTTC.